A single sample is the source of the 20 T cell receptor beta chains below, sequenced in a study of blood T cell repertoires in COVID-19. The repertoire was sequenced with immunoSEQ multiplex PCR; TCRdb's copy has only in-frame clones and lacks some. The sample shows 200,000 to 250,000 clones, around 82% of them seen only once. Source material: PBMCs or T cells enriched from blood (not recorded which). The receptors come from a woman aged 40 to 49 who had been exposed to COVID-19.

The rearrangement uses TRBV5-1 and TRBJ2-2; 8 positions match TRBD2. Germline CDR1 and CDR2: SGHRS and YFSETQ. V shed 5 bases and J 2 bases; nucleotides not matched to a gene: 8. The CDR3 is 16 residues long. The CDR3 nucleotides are TGCGCCAGCAGGGTGCGGGGGGCACTCAACACCGGGGAGCTGTTTTTT. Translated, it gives CASRVRGALNTGELFF.

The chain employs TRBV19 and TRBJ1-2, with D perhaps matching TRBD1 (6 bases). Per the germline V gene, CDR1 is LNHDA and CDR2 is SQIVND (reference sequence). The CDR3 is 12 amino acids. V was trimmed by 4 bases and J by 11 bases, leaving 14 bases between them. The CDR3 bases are TGTGCCAGTAGTAGGGGGCAGGGCCTTTACACCTTC. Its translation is CASSRGQGLYTF.

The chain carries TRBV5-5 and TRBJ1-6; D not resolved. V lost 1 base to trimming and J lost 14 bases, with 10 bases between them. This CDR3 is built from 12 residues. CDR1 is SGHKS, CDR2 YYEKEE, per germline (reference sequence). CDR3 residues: CASSLRGSTLHF. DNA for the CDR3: TGTGCCAGCAGCTTGCGGGGATCCACCCTCCACTTT.

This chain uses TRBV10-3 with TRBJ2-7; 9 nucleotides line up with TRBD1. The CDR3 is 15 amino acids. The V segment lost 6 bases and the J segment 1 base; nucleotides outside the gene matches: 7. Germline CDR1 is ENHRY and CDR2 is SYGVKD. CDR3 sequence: CAISGTGRGSYEQYF. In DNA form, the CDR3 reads TGTGCCATCAGCGGGACAGGGAGAGGATCCTACGAGCAGTACTTC.

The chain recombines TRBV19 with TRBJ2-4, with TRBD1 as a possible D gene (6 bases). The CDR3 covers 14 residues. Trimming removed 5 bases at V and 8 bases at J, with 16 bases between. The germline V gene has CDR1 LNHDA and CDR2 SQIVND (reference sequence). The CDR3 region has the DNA TGTGCCAGTAGTTCCCGGGACACGGATTACATTCAGTACTTC. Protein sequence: CASSSRDTDYIQYF.

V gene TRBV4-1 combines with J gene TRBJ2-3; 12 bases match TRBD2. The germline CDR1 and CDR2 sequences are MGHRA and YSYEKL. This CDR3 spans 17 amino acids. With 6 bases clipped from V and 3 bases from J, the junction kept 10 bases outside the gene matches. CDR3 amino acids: CASSLLGTSGGTDTQYF. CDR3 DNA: TGCGCCAGCAGTCTCTTGGGAACTAGCGGGGGGACAGATACGCAGTATTTT.

CDR3 sequence: CASSLAWTGRGNQPQHF. The CDR3 DNA reads TGTGCCAGCAGCTTGGCCTGGACAGGTAGAGGCAATCAGCCCCAGCATTTT. The rearrangement links TRBV5-8 to TRBJ1-5, with 7 bases that match TRBD1. V shed 0 bases, J shed 2 bases, and the junction held 8 bases outside the gene matches. Per the germline V gene, CDR1 is SGHTS and CDR2 is YDEGEE. The CDR3 runs 17 residues.

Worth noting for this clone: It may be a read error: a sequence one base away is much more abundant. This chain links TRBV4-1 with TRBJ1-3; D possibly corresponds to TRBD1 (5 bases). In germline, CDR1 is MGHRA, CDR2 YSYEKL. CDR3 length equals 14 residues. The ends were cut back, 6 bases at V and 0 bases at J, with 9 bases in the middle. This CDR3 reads CASRLDNSGNTIYF. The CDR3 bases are TGCGCCAGCAGGTTGGACAACTCTGGAAACACCATATATTTT.

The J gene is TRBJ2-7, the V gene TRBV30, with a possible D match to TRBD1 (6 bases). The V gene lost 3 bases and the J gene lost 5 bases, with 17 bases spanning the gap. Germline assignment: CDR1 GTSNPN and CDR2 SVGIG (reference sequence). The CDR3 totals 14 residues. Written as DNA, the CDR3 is TGTGCCTGGAGGGGGCCACGACAGGTGGACGAGCAGTACTTC. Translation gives CAWRGPRQVDEQYF. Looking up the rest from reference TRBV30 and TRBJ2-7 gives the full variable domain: SQTIHQWPATLVQPVGSPLSLECTVEGTSNPNLYWYRQAAGRGLQLLFYSVGIGQISSEVPQNLSASRPQDRQFILSSKKLLLSDSGFYLCAWRGPRQVDEQYFGPGTRLTVT.

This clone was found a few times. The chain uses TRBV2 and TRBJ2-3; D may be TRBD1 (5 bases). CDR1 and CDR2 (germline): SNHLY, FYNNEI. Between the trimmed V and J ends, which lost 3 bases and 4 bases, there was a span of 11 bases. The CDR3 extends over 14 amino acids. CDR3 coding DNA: TGTGCCAGCAGTGATCCAAGCAGGGCAGATACGCAGTATTTT. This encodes CASSDPSRADTQYF.

This CDR3 reads CASRDRGRDTDTQYF. The CDR3 coding sequence is TGCGCCAGCAGGGACAGGGGGCGTGACACAGATACGCAGTATTTT. This sequence joins TRBV5-1 and TRBJ2-3; 11 bases agree with TRBD1. J gave up 2 bases and V 5 bases, and 4 bases lay outside the gene matches. This CDR3 comprises 15 residues. CDR1 SGHRS and CDR2 YFSETQ come from the germline V gene.

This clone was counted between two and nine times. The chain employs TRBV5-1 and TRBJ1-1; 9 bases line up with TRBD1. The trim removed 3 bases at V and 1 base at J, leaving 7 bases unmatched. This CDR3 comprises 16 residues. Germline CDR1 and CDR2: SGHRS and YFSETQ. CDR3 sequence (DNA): TGCGCCAGCAGCTCCGTATACAGGGGGCGGAACACTGAAGCTTTCTTT. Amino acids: CASSSVYRGRNTEAFF.

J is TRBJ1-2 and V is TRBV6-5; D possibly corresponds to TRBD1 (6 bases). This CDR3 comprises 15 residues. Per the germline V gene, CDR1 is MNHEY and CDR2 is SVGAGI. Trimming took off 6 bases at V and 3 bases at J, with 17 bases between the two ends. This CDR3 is CASRLTGLLHYGYTF. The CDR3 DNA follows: TGTGCCAGCAGACTTACAGGGCTCCTTCACTATGGCTACACCTTC.

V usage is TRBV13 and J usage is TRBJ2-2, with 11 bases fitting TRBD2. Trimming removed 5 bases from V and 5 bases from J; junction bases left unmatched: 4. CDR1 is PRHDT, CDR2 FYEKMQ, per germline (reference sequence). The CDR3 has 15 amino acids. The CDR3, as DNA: TGTGCCAGCAGCCTCAGACTAGCGGGGACCGGGGAGCTGTTTTTT. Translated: CASSLRLAGTGELFF.

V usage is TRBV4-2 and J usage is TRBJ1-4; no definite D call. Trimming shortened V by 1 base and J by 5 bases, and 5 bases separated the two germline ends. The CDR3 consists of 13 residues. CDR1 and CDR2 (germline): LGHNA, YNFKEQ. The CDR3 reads CASSQGLNEKLFF. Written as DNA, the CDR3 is TGTGCCAGCAGCCAAGGGCTGAATGAAAAACTGTTTTTT.

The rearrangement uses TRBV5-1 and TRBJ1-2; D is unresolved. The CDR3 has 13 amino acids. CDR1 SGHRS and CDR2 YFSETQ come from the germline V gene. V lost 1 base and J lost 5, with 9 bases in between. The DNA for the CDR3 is TGCGCCAGCAGCTTGTTGGCGGCTTATGGCTACACCTTC. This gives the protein CASSLLAAYGYTF.

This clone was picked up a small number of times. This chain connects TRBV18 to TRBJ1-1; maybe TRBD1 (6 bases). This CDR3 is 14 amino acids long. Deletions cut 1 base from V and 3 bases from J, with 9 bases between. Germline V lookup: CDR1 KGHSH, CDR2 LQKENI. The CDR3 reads CASSPRDTDTEAFF. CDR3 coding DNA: TGTGCCAGCTCACCACGGGACACAGACACTGAAGCTTTCTTT.

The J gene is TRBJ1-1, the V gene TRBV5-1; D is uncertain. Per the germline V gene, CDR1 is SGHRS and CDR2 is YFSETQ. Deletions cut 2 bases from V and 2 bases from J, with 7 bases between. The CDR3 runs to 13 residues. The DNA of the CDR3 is TGCGCCAGCAGCTTTCGGGAAAACACTGAAGCTTTCTTT. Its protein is CASSFRENTEAFF.

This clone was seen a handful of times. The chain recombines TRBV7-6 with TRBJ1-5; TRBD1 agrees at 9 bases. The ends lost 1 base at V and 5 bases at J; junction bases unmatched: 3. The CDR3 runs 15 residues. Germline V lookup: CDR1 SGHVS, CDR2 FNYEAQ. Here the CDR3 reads CASSLGWTGDQPQHF. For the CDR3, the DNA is TGTGCCAGCAGCTTAGGATGGACAGGGGATCAGCCCCAGCATTTT. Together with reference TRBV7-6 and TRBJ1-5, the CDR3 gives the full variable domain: GAGVSQSPRYKVTKRGQDVALRCDPISGHVSLYWYRQALGQGPEFLTYFNYEAQQDKSGLPNDRFSAERPEGSISTLTIQRTEQRDSAMYRCASSLGWTGDQPQHFGDGTRLSIL.

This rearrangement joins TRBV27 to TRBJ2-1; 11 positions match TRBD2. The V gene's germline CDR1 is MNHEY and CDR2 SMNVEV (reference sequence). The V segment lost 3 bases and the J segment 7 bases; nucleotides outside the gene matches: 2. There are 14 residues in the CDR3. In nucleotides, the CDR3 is TGTGCCAGCAGTTTTAGCGGGGGGGCAAATGAGCAGTTCTTC. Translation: CASSFSGGANEQFF.